These T cell receptor beta chains were read from a single sample in a study of human T cells and chemical hapten exposure. TCRdb processed the RACE reads anew with MiXCR; each CDR3 protein has one entry. Among about 90,000 distinct CDR3 sequences listed, approximately 11% were seen once. Sequencing was performed on whole blood, taken in connection with sensitization to the hapten diphenylcyclopropenone (DPC). These TCRs come from a woman under 40 with alopecia areata. Some clones in this sample may be carry-over from other donors' samples. Both conserved end residues are trimmed from each CDR3. Each record gives: J gene, V gene, clone size, CDR3 protein. Clone size is stated in some rows and not others, as once, few, many or a class when expanded.

>TRBJ1-1|TRBV29-1|many
SAGRQTTNTEAF
>TRBJ2-1|TRBV7-8|many
ASSLGPAGNEQF
>TRBJ1-1|TRBV18|many
ASSPQGQVNTEAF
>TRBJ2-7|TRBV12-3/TRBV12-4|NA
ASSFSASEQY
>TRBJ1-1|TRBV29-1|few
SVERGREAF
>TRBJ2-2|TRBV11-3|many
ASSRSGADTGELF
>TRBJ2-7|TRBV7-2|few
ASSPVGGRGYEQY
>TRBJ1-1|TRBV7-9|once
ASGKELGMHTEAF
>TRBJ2-7|TRBV20-1|many
SARTSGIYEQY
>TRBJ1-4|TRBV4-1|many
ASSQWSGMEGNEKLF
>TRBJ2-3|TRBV5-1|few
ASSPAGPTDTQY
>TRBJ1-3|TRBV28|many
ASSLQGAFPGNTIY
>TRBJ2-7|TRBV20-1|NA
SARKSGLAYEQY
>TRBJ1-2|TRBV20-1|few
SATLPHSGDYGYT
>TRBJ1-1|TRBV5-1|many
ASSLTGAMENTEAF
>TRBJ2-3|TRBV7-9|many
ASSLDADTQY
>TRBJ1-2|TRBV20-1|many
SARTGERYGYT
>TRBJ1-5|TRBV6-2/TRBV6-3|many
ASSYRTGEPQH
>TRBJ1-1|TRBV18|NA
ASSPPRTENTEAF
>TRBJ1-1|TRBV7-9|few
ASSRKGEAF
>TRBJ1-2|TRBV30|few
AWSTGETNYGYT
>TRBJ1-4|TRBV19|many
ASRRPTASGLF
>TRBJ2-2|TRBV6-2/TRBV6-3|many
ASSPPRQYTGELF
>TRBJ1-2|TRBV18|NA
ASSPGGLHGYT
>TRBJ2-5|TRBV28|NA
ASSSPGHPTQY
>TRBJ1-2|TRBV18|NA
ASSPPLAGGVSYGYT
>TRBJ2-2|TRBV7-3|many
ASSLDYSNTGELF
>TRBJ1-2|TRBV6-2/TRBV6-3|many
ASSPGKGAHYGYT
>TRBJ2-6|TRBV28|NA
ASSPGGDGSGANVLT
>TRBJ1-1|TRBV28|many
ASSSPTGGSRTEAF
>TRBJ1-2|TRBV28|many
ASSLSTAKGFYGYT
>TRBJ2-7|TRBV7-6|many
ASSYQPRGEQY
>TRBJ1-6|TRBV5-1|NA
ASSLEPRQLDSPLH
>TRBJ2-2|TRBV4-2|many
ASSQEGYSGRPGELF
>TRBJ1-5|TRBV12-3/TRBV12-4|many
ASSSPPGQPQH
>TRBJ2-2|TRBV7-7|NA
ASSIETNTGELF
>TRBJ2-1|TRBV4-3|many
ASSQELAGGVNEQF
>TRBJ2-3|TRBV11-2|few
ASSRRTSRSTDTQY
>TRBJ2-2|TRBV5-6|NA
ASNQRTGASNTGELF
>TRBJ1-2|TRBV28|many
ASSGTGAPPYGYT
>TRBJ2-5|TRBV12-3/TRBV12-4|NA
ASSLHRGFGETQY
>TRBJ2-3|TRBV3-1|many
ASSHGTSTDTQY
>TRBJ1-4|TRBV6-2/TRBV6-3|many
ASSSRPGPSEKLF
>TRBJ2-5|TRBV25-1|few
ASRQSGAETQY
>TRBJ1-1|TRBV7-2|many
ASSPHSNTEAF
>TRBJ2-1|TRBV5-4|once
ASSLWGTSGGLSSYNEQF
>TRBJ2-1|TRBV11-2|many
ASSLGGAFRYNEQF
>TRBJ2-4|TRBV7-9|NA
ASSPPRTGNGKNIQY